This T cell receptor (beta chain) originates from a study of cytomegalovirus exposure and HLA in healthy donors. Points on this clone: Its target is not known.

V gave up 1 base and J gave up 4 bases; unmatched junction bases: 5. Germline V gene sequence: CDR1 MNHEY, CDR2 SVGAGI. The CDR3 is 15 amino acids. The PCR was carried out with 60 Vbeta primers and 13 Jbeta primers. Repertoires were generated with immunoSEQ multiplex PCR, while TCRdb's copy carries only in-frame clones and drops some. The sample shows about 99,000 clones, around 9.1% of them seen only once. Overall study findings and caveats: A list of 164 TCR beta chains associated with cytomegalovirus was given.

Sequencing used PBMCs. V usage is TRBV6-5 and J usage is TRBJ2-7; 9 nucleotides align to TRBD2. The sequence was collected from a man aged 40-49 years in good health and CMV-seropositive. CDR3 loop: CASSYLSSGMYEQYF. The DNA for the CDR3 is TGTGCCAGCAGTTACTTGTCTAGCGGGATGTACGAGCAGTACTTC.